Listed here are 31 T cell receptor beta chains from one sample, sequenced in a study of blood T cell repertoires in COVID-19 (dated by TCRdb to 2018 to 2021). The protocol used for the library was the immunoSEQ multiplex PCR assay. Not all clones reach the TCRdb copy of this immuneACCESS table, which keeps in-frame sequences only. Checked studies attribute under half of the gap to unresolved V genes and leave the rest unexplained. The sample profile shows about 480,000 clones; 88% of them were found once. The ten largest clones take up 10% to 15% of the sample. Material: peripheral blood. Every receptor here comes from a woman aged 50 to 60 with COVID-19, enrolled during active disease.

V gene TRBV12-2 combines with J gene TRBJ2-7; TRBD1 is the table's D call, not checked against the DNA. TRBV12-2 is assigned pseudogene status. There are 14 residues in the CDR3. In DNA, the CDR3 is TGTGCAAGTCGCTGTACAGGGAGCTCCTACGAGCAGTACTTC. The encoded protein is CASRCTGSSYEQYF.

The genes are TRBV30 and TRBJ1-4; D perhaps matches TRBD1 (5 bases). Per germline, CDR1 GTSNPN and CDR2 SVGIG (reference sequence). The CDR3 is 13 amino acids. V was clipped by 2 bases and J by 5 bases, with 9 bases between them. DNA of the CDR3: TGTGCCTGGAGTTGGGGGGTAAATGAAAAACTGTTTTTT. Amino acids: CAWSWGVNEKLFF. Full variable domain (rest looked up from reference TRBV30 and TRBJ1-4): SQTIHQWPATLVQPVGSPLSLECTVEGTSNPNLYWYRQAAGRGLQLLFYSVGIGQISSEVPQNLSASRPQDRQFILSSKKLLLSDSGFYLCAWSWGVNEKLFFGSGTQLSVL.

CDR3 nucleotide sequence: TGTGCCAGCAGTACATCGACTGGCAATGAGCAGTTCTTC. It translates to CASSTSTGNEQFF. The chain couples TRBV6-5 to TRBJ2-1; D remains unclear. Germline CDR1 MNHEY, CDR2 SVGAGI. V was shortened by 5 bases and J by 6 bases, with 11 bases between the two germline ends. The CDR3 extends over 13 amino acids.

This chain joins TRBV6-1 and TRBJ2-7; D perhaps matches TRBD2 (6 bases). The germline V gene encodes CDR1 MNHNS and CDR2 SASEGT. With 2 bases removed from V and 7 bases from J, the gap between germline ends came to 21 bases. The CDR3 spans 16 residues. The CDR3 DNA sequence: TGTGCCAGCAGTGAAATCCCAACGGGACTCTTCGGTGAGCAGTACTTC. Amino acids: CASSEIPTGLFGEQYF.

This chain uses TRBV3-1 (or the pseudogene TRBV3-2) with TRBJ2-3; TRBD2 aligns across 7 bases. This CDR3 region has 15 residues. V lost 8 bases to trimming and J lost 2 bases; unmatched junction nucleotides: 10. CDR1 and CDR2 from the germline V gene are LGHDT and YNNKEL (reference sequence). The CDR3 sequence is CASAKRAGNTDTQYF. The CDR3, as DNA: TGTGCCAGCGCCAAGCGAGCGGGGAACACAGATACGCAGTATTTT.

This rearrangement joins TRBV14 to TRBJ1-1; no definite D call. This CDR3 is 16 amino acids long. The germline V gene encodes CDR1 SGHDN and CDR2 FVKESK. V was cut by 0 bases and J by 2 bases, with 13 bases left in between. Here the CDR3 reads CASSQEWNSPNTEAFF. CDR3 bases: TGTGCCAGCAGCCAAGAGTGGAACAGCCCAAACACTGAAGCTTTCTTT.

The V and J genes are TRBV10-3 and TRBJ2-3; TRBD2 matches at 7 bases. The V gene end was trimmed by 8 bases and the J gene end by 5 bases; junction bases not matched to a gene: 7. The germline V gene has CDR1 ENHRY and CDR2 SYGVKD. The CDR3 length is 13 residues. As DNA, the CDR3 is TGTGCCATCGGCCGTGGGGAGGGAGATACGCAGTATTTT. It codes for CAIGRGEGDTQYF.

The gene calls are TRBV19 and TRBJ1-5; no clear D gene. In germline, CDR1 is LNHDA, CDR2 SQIVND (reference sequence). The V end lost 3 bases, the J end lost 6 bases, and 6 bases lay between the germline ends. CDR3 length: 12 amino acids. The CDR3 reads CASSILSQPQHF. As DNA, the CDR3 is TGTGCCAGTAGTATTCTGAGTCAGCCCCAGCATTTT.

The count of this clone is one. The V gene is TRBV5-6, the J gene TRBJ2-7, with 10 nucleotides matching TRBD1. This CDR3 region has 16 residues. After removal of 4 bases from V and 3 bases from J, the junction contained 10 bases not matched to a gene. Germline loops: CDR1 SGHDT, CDR2 YYEEEE. CDR3 region: CASSQVGQGGIYEQYF. The CDR3 DNA reads as TGTGCCAGCAGCCAGGTTGGACAGGGGGGGATCTACGAGCAGTACTTC.

The CDR3 here is CASSFLQGAGGYTF. The CDR3 nucleotides read TGTGCCAGCAGTTTTCTTCAGGGGGCCGGGGGCTACACCTTC. The V and J genes are TRBV7-8 and TRBJ1-2; TRBD1 matches 8 bases. The CDR3 has 14 amino acids. Germline CDR1 SGHVS, CDR2 FQNEAQ. V gave up 6 bases and J gave up 8 bases; unmatched junction bases: 11.

V gene TRBV21-1 combines with J gene TRBJ2-4; the D call TRBD1 from the table was never checked on the DNA. TRBV21-1 is deemed a pseudogene. The CDR3 sequence is 16 residues long. In DNA form, the CDR3 reads TGTGCCAGCAGCGCATACAGGGTAAGGACCAAAAACATTCAGTACTTC. This translates into CASSAYRVRTKNIQYF.

This clone was seen more than once but under ten times. This chain joins TRBV29-1 and TRBJ1-2; D is unclear. The CDR3 is made up of 12 amino acids. Germline V gives CDR1 SQVTM, CDR2 ANQGSEA. Trimming shortened V by 8 bases and J by 2 bases, and 12 bases separated the two germline ends. The CDR3 sequence is CSSSGGNYGYTF. The DNA for the CDR3 is TGCAGCTCCTCCGGCGGAAACTATGGCTACACCTTC.

The genes are TRBV7-2 and TRBJ2-1, with D perhaps TRBD1 (5 bases). V dropped 2 bases and J dropped 9 bases, with 14 bases sitting between them. Germline V gives CDR1 SGHTA, CDR2 FQGNSA. This CDR3 spans 14 amino acids. As DNA, the CDR3 is TGTGCCAGCAGCTTATATAAAGGGGTTACTGAGCAGTTCTTC. Translated: CASSLYKGVTEQFF.

This clone was counted a single time. The chain combines TRBV5-1 with TRBJ2-3, with 7 bases matching TRBD2. Losses at the gene ends were 7 bases for V and 5 bases for J; bases not matched to a gene: 13. The CDR3 consists of 15 residues. Germline V CDR1 and CDR2: SGHRS, YFSETQ. CDR3 loop: CASDPQGGGGDTQYF. DNA for the CDR3: TGCGCCAGCGACCCCCAGGGCGGGGGAGGAGATACGCAGTATTTT.

The chain employs TRBV30 and TRBJ1-1, with 8 bases fitting TRBD1. The germline CDR1 and CDR2 sequences are GTSNPN and SVGIG (reference sequence). J lost 1 base, V lost 2 bases, and 9 bases had no gene match. This CDR3 is 16 amino acids long. CDR3 loop: CAWSRRRTGTNTEAFF. The DNA for the CDR3 is TGTGCCTGGAGTCGCCGACGGACAGGGACGAACACTGAAGCTTTCTTT.

The rearrangement links TRBV4-2 to TRBJ2-2; TRBD2 matches 11 bases. The CDR3 sequence is 16 residues long. Germline V gene lookup returns CDR1 LGHNA and CDR2 YNFKEQ. The ends lost 0 bases at V and 6 bases at J; junction bases unmatched: 3. The CDR3 region has the DNA TGTGCCAGCAGCCAAGAGATAGCGGGGGGGCCCGGGGAGCTGTTTTTT. It codes for CASSQEIAGGPGELFF.

This clone was observed a handful of times. The chain joins TRBV19 to TRBJ1-2, with 7 bases that match TRBD1. Germline-derived CDR1 and CDR2 are LNHDA and SQIVND (reference sequence). V trimming: 6 bases; J trimming: 4 bases; junction bases outside the gene matches: 8. This CDR3 has 14 residues. The DNA of the CDR3 is TGTGCCAGTAGGAGGGACAGTACCTTCTATGGCTACACCTTC. Encoded protein: CASRRDSTFYGYTF.

The chain is built from TRBV6-5 and TRBJ1-5; TRBD1 matches 7 bases. V gave up 6 bases and J gave up 4 bases; unmatched junction bases: 6. Germline CDR1 MNHEY, CDR2 SVGAGI. The CDR3 extends over 14 amino acids. This CDR3 reads CASSSEGQNQPQHF. The CDR3 nucleotides are TGTGCCAGCAGCTCCGAGGGACAGAATCAGCCCCAGCATTTT.

The sample holds a few counts of this clone. The genes are TRBV7-2 and TRBJ1-2; TRBD1 agrees at 7 bases. The CDR3 spans 14 residues. Trimming cost V 5 bases and J 5 bases; bases outside gene matches: 8. CDR1 is SGHTA, CDR2 FQGNSA, per germline. The CDR3 DNA follows: TGTGCCAGCAGCGGGGACAGAACGGGTTATGGCTACACCTTC. Translation gives CASSGDRTGYGYTF.

This rearrangement joins TRBV4-2 to TRBJ1-2, with TRBD1 matching over 9 bases. Per the germline V gene, CDR1 is LGHNA and CDR2 is YNFKEQ. The CDR3 runs to 15 residues. V was pared by 0 bases and J by 6 bases, with 5 bases of the junction left unmatched. CDR3 coding DNA: TGTGCCAGCAGCCAAGAGCGGGGACAGGGCGATGGCTACACCTTC. Its translation: CASSQERGQGDGYTF.

The rearrangement links TRBV3-1 (or the pseudogene TRBV3-2) to TRBJ2-3, with 11 bases identical to TRBD1. V lost 4 bases and J lost 4; bases outside the gene matches: 4. Germline-derived CDR1 and CDR2 are LGHDT and YNNKEL (reference sequence). CDR3 length equals 15 residues. In DNA form, the CDR3 reads TGTGCCAGCAGCCTGCCGGGACAGGGGGCAGATACGCAGTATTTT. It yields the protein CASSLPGQGADTQYF.

This rearrangement joins TRBV7-2 to TRBJ2-2, with D perhaps matching TRBD1 (6 bases). Trimming shortened V by 1 base and J by 3 bases, and 12 bases separated the two germline ends. Per germline, CDR1 SGHTA and CDR2 FQGNSA. The CDR3 is made up of 16 amino acids. In DNA form, the CDR3 reads TGTGCCAGCAGCTTAGGTGAAACAGGGTACACCGGGGAGCTGTTTTTT. Its protein product is CASSLGETGYTGELFF.

The chain carries TRBV6-5 and TRBJ2-7; 10 nucleotides align to TRBD2. This CDR3 spans 15 amino acids. V shed 6 bases and J 2 bases; nucleotides not matched to a gene: 7. Per the germline V gene, CDR1 is MNHEY and CDR2 is SVGAGI. CDR3 sequence: CASRSSGGSAYEQYF. CDR3 DNA: TGTGCCAGCAGATCTAGCGGGGGATCTGCCTACGAGCAGTACTTC.

The chain carries TRBV5-1 and TRBJ1-1; D is possibly TRBD1 (5 bases). Per the germline V gene, CDR1 is SGHRS and CDR2 is YFSETQ. The CDR3 covers 13 residues. V was pared by 7 bases and J by 4 bases, with 14 bases between. CDR3 in amino acids: CASRKDTSTEAFF. The DNA of the CDR3 is TGCGCCAGCCGGAAGGACACGAGCACTGAAGCTTTCTTT.

The genes are TRBV10-3 and TRBJ2-3; 11 bases line up with TRBD2. Per the germline V gene, CDR1 is ENHRY and CDR2 is SYGVKD. The CDR3 has 16 amino acids. V lost 2 bases to trimming and J lost 0 bases; unmatched junction nucleotides: 1. Written as DNA, the CDR3 is TGTGCCATCAGTGAGGGACTAGCGGGTAGCACAGATACGCAGTATTTT. This codes for CAISEGLAGSTDTQYF.

The chain combines TRBV19 with TRBJ1-1; D gene uncertain. Looked up from germline, CDR1 is LNHDA and CDR2 is SQIVND (reference sequence). This CDR3 region has 13 residues. Between the trimmed V and J ends, which lost 5 bases and 4 bases, there was a span of 11 bases. The CDR3 spells CASSVNQATEAFF. The CDR3 DNA reads TGTGCCAGTAGTGTGAACCAGGCCACTGAAGCTTTCTTT.

The chain is built from TRBV10-3 and TRBJ2-3; 9 bases agree with TRBD1. The CDR3 extends over 14 amino acids. V gave up 6 bases and J gave up 5 bases; unmatched junction bases: 6. The V gene's germline CDR1 is ENHRY and CDR2 SYGVKD. This CDR3 is CAISLGQGGDTQYF. CDR3 bases: TGTGCCATCAGCCTGGGACAGGGTGGAGATACGCAGTATTTT.

This sequence joins TRBV14 and TRBJ2-7, with 8 bases that match TRBD2. Germline trimming cut 0 bases from V and 3 bases from J; bases unmatched to any gene: 7. The CDR3 spans 16 residues. Germline values: CDR1 SGHDN, CDR2 FVKESK. In DNA form, the CDR3 reads TGTGCCAGCAGCCAAGATGCGTCTAGCGGGCTCTACGAGCAGTACTTC. This translates into CASSQDASSGLYEQYF. The full variable domain, completed using reference TRBV14 and TRBJ2-7, is EAGVTQFPSHSVIEKGQTVTLRCDPISGHDNLYWYRRVMGKEIKFLLHFVKESKQDESGMPNNRFLAERTGGTYSTLKVQPAELEDSGVYFCASSQDASSGLYEQYFGPGTRLTVT.

The chain recombines TRBV2 with TRBJ2-3, with D tentatively TRBD1 (6 bases). The V gene lost 8 bases and the J gene lost 1 base, with 13 bases spanning the gap. The CDR3 extends over 14 amino acids. CDR1 is SNHLY and CDR2 is FYNNEI in the germline V gene. CDR3 sequence (DNA): TGTGCCAGCGGAAGGGACACACGCACAGATACGCAGTATTTT. Translated, it gives CASGRDTRTDTQYF.

The genes are TRBV28 and TRBJ1-1, with TRBD1 as a possible D gene (5 bases). CDR3 length: 16 amino acids. V was clipped by 8 bases and J by 5 bases, with 24 bases between them. The germline gives CDR1 MDHEN, CDR2 SYDVKM. CDR3 loop: CASRISGGGVRTEAFF. The DNA of the CDR3 is TGTGCCAGCCGCATTAGCGGCGGGGGAGTCAGGACTGAAGCTTTCTTT.

The rearrangement uses TRBV10-3 and TRBJ1-2; 7 positions agree with TRBD1. This CDR3 is built from 13 residues. Unmatched junction bases numbered 8, after V lost 5 bases and J lost 8 bases. Germline V lookup: CDR1 ENHRY, CDR2 SYGVKD. Here the CDR3 reads CAISITGARGYTF. The CDR3 region has the DNA TGTGCCATCAGTATCACAGGGGCTAGAGGCTACACCTTC.